The subject of this entry is one TCR beta chain. The sample has other DNA sequences that encode this CDR3 too. The method was immunoSEQ multiplex PCR; TCRdb's version includes in-frame clones alone and lacks a portion of them. The table includes hundreds of thousands of clones, about 89% detected once. This entry is derived from a study of blood T cell repertoires in COVID-19. V was shortened by 0 bases and J by 2 bases, with 5 bases between the two germline ends. Germline CDR1 SGHNT, CDR2 YYREEE (reference sequence). This CDR3 has 13 residues. Sequenced input: peripheral blood. V and J are TRBV5-4 and TRBJ1-2; no clear D. This TCR was sampled from a man aged 55-75 years who had recovered from COVID-19. The CDR3 nucleotides read TGTGCCAGCAGCTTGGACGGGAACTATGGCTACACCTTC. This translates into CASSLDGNYGYTF.